What follows are 23 T cell receptor beta chains derived from one specimen sequenced in a study of Graves' ophthalmopathy and Graves' hyperthyroidism. Scientists amplified the TCR beta CDR3 regions from RNA transcripts. The workflow started with a first-round RT-PCR run with HTBI primers and then moved on to a second-round multiplex PCR. TCRdb reanalysed the multiplex PCR reads using MiXCR and keeps one entry per CDR3 protein. The sample has around 1.1 million distinct CDR3 sequences; about 36% are singletons. The material sequenced was peripheral blood or thyroid tissue (not recorded which). Receptors originate from an adult man with Graves' hyperthyroidism.

This clonotype occurred many times. The CDR3 DNA reads TGTGCCAGCAGCGTAGTTCCCGGGGGGCAGCAAGAGACCCAGTACTTC. The encoded protein is CASSVVPGGQQETQYF. The chain employs TRBV7-6 and TRBJ2-5, with D maybe TRBD2 (7 bases). Germline CDR1 SGHVS, CDR2 FNYEAQ. The CDR3 length is 16 residues. The ends were cut back, 5 bases at V and 2 bases at J, with 18 bases in the middle. Full variable domain (outside the CDR3, taken from reference TRBV7-6 and TRBJ2-5): GAGVSQSPRYKVTKRGQDVALRCDPISGHVSLYWYRQALGQGPEFLTYFNYEAQQDKSGLPNDRFSAERPEGSISTLTIQRTEQRDSAMYRCASSVVPGGQQETQYFGPGTRLLVL.

This clonotype appeared a few times. V gene TRBV12-5 combines with J gene TRBJ1-1; 9 bases map to TRBD1. The J segment lost 10 bases and the V segment lost 5 bases, leaving 5 bases of the junction unmatched. CDR1 is LGHNT, CDR2 FRNRAP, per germline. This CDR3 spans 12 amino acids. CDR3 protein: CASGPGTGRAFF. The CDR3 nucleotides read TGTGCTAGTGGTCCCGGGACAGGGAGAGCTTTCTTT.

Ten or more counts support this clonotype. The rearrangement joins TRBV5-1 to TRBJ2-2; D is unresolved. V lost 4 bases, J lost 6 bases, and 7 bases lay in between. CDR1 SGHRS and CDR2 YFSETQ come from the germline V gene. The CDR3 covers 12 residues. CDR3 DNA: TGCGCCAGCAGCAACGGGTCCGGGGAGCTGTTTTTT. It codes for CASSNGSGELFF. The entire variable domain, with the rest obtained from reference TRBV5-1 and TRBJ2-2, is as follows: KAGVTQTPRYLIKTRGQQVTLSCSPISGHRSVSWYQQTPGQGLQFLFEYFSETQRNKGNFPGRFSGRQFSNSRSEMNVSTLELGDSALYLCASSNGSGELFFGEGSRLTVL.

This clonotype was seen at least ten times. This chain joins TRBV19 and TRBJ1-5; no firm D call. The CDR3 contains 17 residues. V lost 4 bases, J lost 0 bases, and 16 bases lay in between. CDR1 is LNHDA, CDR2 SQIVND, per germline (reference sequence). This CDR3 is CASSTSEASYSNQPQHF. The DNA for the CDR3 is TGTGCCAGTAGTACTTCTGAGGCCAGTTATAGCAATCAGCCCCAGCATTTT.

In the case of this clonotype: At one of its ends the junction is not consistent with the germline gene, which may arise from a read error. The rearrangement joins TRBV10-3 to TRBJ2-7; D unresolved. Germline-derived CDR1 and CDR2 are ENHRY and SYGVKD. This CDR3 has 13 residues. The CDR3 loop is CASSPSQRSQQYF. DNA for the CDR3: TGTGCCAGCAGTCCCTCGCAGAGAAGTCAGCAGTACTTC.

The chain carries TRBV7-2 and TRBJ2-5; D may be TRBD2 (6 bases). This CDR3 has 15 residues. CDR1 and CDR2 from the germline V gene are SGHTA and FQGNSA. V was cut by 5 bases and J by 5 bases, with 18 bases left in between. The CDR3 is CASSHPSSGWETQYF. The CDR3 DNA is TGTGCCAGCAGCCACCCAAGTAGCGGCTGGGAGACCCAGTACTTC. Complete variable domain (other parts from reference TRBV7-2 and TRBJ2-5): GAGVSQSPSNKVTEKGKDVELRCDPISGHTALYWYRQSLGQGLEFLIYFQGNSAPDKSGLPSDRFSAERTGGSVSTLTIQRTQQEDSAVYLCASSHPSSGWETQYFGPGTRLLVL.

This chain uses TRBV25-1 with TRBJ2-1, with D uncertain. CDR1 and CDR2 (germline): MGHDK, SYGVNS. This CDR3 comprises 13 residues. V was pared by 6 bases and J by 6 bases, with 12 bases between. The CDR3 DNA follows: TGTGCCAGCAGCGACGGGCCCCCCAATGAGCAGTTCTTC. This encodes CASSDGPPNEQFF.

About this clonotype: One junction end disagrees with the germline gene, perhaps due to a read error. The chain has TRBV7-8 and TRBJ2-5; TRBD2 matches at 14 bases. Per the germline V gene, CDR1 is SGHVS and CDR2 is FQNEAQ. The length of the CDR3 is 16 residues. The CDR3 reads CASSPRLAGGKETQYF. In DNA form, the CDR3 reads TGCGCCAGCAGCCCCCGACTAGCGGGGGGGAAAGAGACCCAGTACTTC.

There are many counts of this clonotype. The rearrangement uses TRBV19 and TRBJ1-2; D remains unclear. Germline CDR1 and CDR2: LNHDA and SQIVND (reference sequence). V lost 4 bases, J lost 3 bases, and 12 bases lay in between. The CDR3 runs to 14 residues. Here the CDR3 DNA reads TGTGCCAGTAGTACCATGTCAGGCTACTATGGCTACACCTTC. It codes for CASSTMSGYYGYTF.

This clonotype appeared many times. The J gene is TRBJ2-7, the V gene TRBV5-1; no firm D call. V was shortened by 4 bases and J by 2 bases, with 10 bases between the two germline ends. CDR1 is SGHRS and CDR2 is YFSETQ in the germline V gene. The CDR3 length is 13 residues. CDR3 coding DNA: TGCGCCAGCAGCCAAGGGAATACCTACGAGCAGTACTTC. It specifies CASSQGNTYEQYF.

This clonotype was found many times. The rearrangement joins TRBV20-1 to TRBJ1-1; a weak D match, TRBD1 (6 bases). The CDR3 runs 12 residues. V was shortened by 3 bases and J by 3 bases, with 8 bases between the two germline ends. Per the germline V gene, CDR1 is DFQATT and CDR2 is SNEGSKA (reference sequence). The CDR3 here is CSARRTDTEAFF. Written as DNA, the CDR3 is TGCAGTGCTAGGAGGACAGACACTGAAGCTTTCTTT.

This chain joins TRBV4-3 and TRBJ1-1; D unresolved. Germline V gene lookup returns CDR1 LGHNA and CDR2 YSLEER. V shed 8 bases and J shed 1 base, with 17 bases lying between them. The CDR3 is made up of 15 amino acids. CDR3 sequence (DNA): TGCGCCAGCCGGGGTAGTCAGGCTGGGAACACTGAAGCTTTCTTT. Encoded protein: CASRGSQAGNTEAFF.

Points on this clonotype: A clone one base away is much larger, so this may be a read error. The J gene is TRBJ1-5, the V gene TRBV14, with a weak D call TRBD1 (5 bases). Trimming took 0 bases from V and 9 from J, leaving 15 bases between them. Germline V lookup: CDR1 SGHDN, CDR2 FVKESK. The CDR3 has 15 residues. As DNA, the CDR3 is TGTGCCAGCAGCCAAGATAACAGGAAGTCGCGGCCCCAGCATTTT. It encodes CASSQDNRKSRPQHF.

The rearrangement links TRBV5-1 to TRBJ1-5; D is perhaps TRBD1 (5 bases). The CDR3 loop spans 12 amino acids. The germline V gene has CDR1 SGHRS and CDR2 YFSETQ. CDR3 sequence reads: CAQPGSNQPQHF. Written as DNA, the CDR3 is TGCGCGCAACCAGGGAGCAATCAGCCCCAGCATTTT.

This clonotype was counted ten times or more. V usage is TRBV24-1 and J usage is TRBJ1-5; 8 bases match TRBD1. The germline gives CDR1 KGHDR, CDR2 SFDVKD. The V gene end was trimmed by 4 bases and the J gene end by 6 bases; junction bases not matched to a gene: 10. The CDR3 contains 16 residues. CDR3: CATSDPKTGAVQPQHF. The CDR3 DNA is TGTGCCACCAGTGACCCTAAGACAGGGGCCGTTCAGCCCCAGCATTTT.

A word on this clonotype: The junction differs from germline at one of its ends, possibly a read error. As DNA, the CDR3 is TGTGCCAGCAGCCGGACTAGCTCTGAGGCCAACGTCCTGACTTTC. It yields the protein CASSRTSSEANVLTF. The chain has TRBV7-8 and TRBJ2-6; 8 bases are a match to TRBD2. The CDR3 has 15 amino acids. Germline CDR1 reads SGHVS; CDR2 reads FQNEAQ.

CDR3 residues: CSTLDRGHYGYTF. DNA of the CDR3: TGCAGCACCCTCGACAGGGGGCACTATGGCTACACCTTC. This rearrangement joins TRBV29-1 to TRBJ1-2; 10 bases match TRBD1. This CDR3 is 13 amino acids long. Germline values: CDR1 SQVTM, CDR2 ANQGSEA. Trimming removed 8 bases from V and 3 bases from J; junction bases left unmatched: 6.

This chain joins TRBV11-1 and TRBJ2-3; a possible D gene is TRBD1 (5 bases). V was trimmed by 5 bases and J by 0 bases, leaving 9 bases between them. The CDR3 is 14 residues long. The germline CDR1 and CDR2 sequences are SGHAT and FQDESV (reference sequence). Here the CDR3 reads CASSPRQSTDTQYF. Here the CDR3 DNA reads TGTGCCAGCAGCCCCCGACAGAGCACAGATACGCAGTATTTT.

This clonotype was observed at least ten times. The gene calls are TRBV2 and TRBJ1-5, with 10 bases identical to TRBD1. Germline lookup yields CDR1 SNHLY and CDR2 FYNNEI. With V trimmed by 6 bases and J by 7 bases, 6 bases remained unmatched. The CDR3 is made up of 14 amino acids. The CDR3 loop reads CASRGGQGDQPQHF. In DNA, the CDR3 is TGTGCCAGCAGGGGCGGACAGGGGGACCAGCCCCAGCATTTT.

This clonotype occurred many times. The chain couples TRBV7-2 to TRBJ1-1; D gene uncertain. Deletions cut 2 bases from V and 2 bases from J, with 12 bases between. Germline-derived CDR1 and CDR2 are SGHTA and FQGNSA. The CDR3 contains 15 residues. The CDR3 loop is CASSLLGQINTEAFF. DNA of the CDR3: TGTGCCAGCAGCTTATTAGGCCAGATAAACACTGAAGCTTTCTTT.

The V and J genes are TRBV29-1 and TRBJ1-3, with 8 positions matching TRBD1. J was trimmed by 2 bases and V by 6 bases; bases with no gene match: 6. This CDR3 region has 14 residues. Per germline, CDR1 SQVTM and CDR2 ANQGSEA. The CDR3 region is CSVLDRGTGNTIYF. For the CDR3, the DNA is TGCAGCGTACTCGACAGGGGCACTGGAAACACCATATATTTT.

This clonotype has a single count. The V gene is TRBV28, the J gene TRBJ1-4; D is unresolved. The CDR3 spans 15 residues. Germline V gene data show CDR1 as MDHEN and CDR2 as SYDVKM. Trimming cost V 7 bases and J 7 bases, with 19 bases left between them. In DNA form, the CDR3 reads TGTGCCAGCATCCTAAACGGCAGGAGGAGTGAAAAACTGTTTTTT. Residues: CASILNGRRSEKLFF.

There are many counts of this clonotype. The J gene is TRBJ2-5, the V gene TRBV25-1, with TRBD1 as a possible D gene (6 bases). Germline values: CDR1 MGHDK, CDR2 SYGVNS. Between the trimmed V and J ends, which lost 3 bases and 5 bases, there was a span of 13 bases. The CDR3 is 14 amino acids. As DNA, the CDR3 is TGTGCCAGCAGTGATGTGAGAAGGGGGGAGACCCAGTACTTC. Translating it yields CASSDVRRGETQYF. The full variable domain, completed using reference TRBV25-1 and TRBJ2-5, is EADIYQTPRYLVIGTGKKITLECSQTMGHDKMYWYQQDPGMELHLIHYSYGVNSTEKGDLSSESTVSRIRTEHFPLTLESARPSHTSQYLCASSDVRRGETQYFGPGTRLLVL.